This T cell receptor (beta chain) derives from a study of control samples from healthy donors and cancer patients. Data came from immunoSEQ multiplex PCR; TCRdb stores just in-frame clones and leaves some out. This sample has about 150,000 clones; 85% to 95% occur once, and the top ten carry 13% to 15%. This clone is a singleton in its sample. The source of this sequence is a man aged 55 to 70 with colorectal cancer. The sample taken for sequencing was PBMCs.

The CDR3 DNA reads TGTGCCAGCAGGGGTACGGGCACTGAAGCTTTCTTT. Amino acids: CASRGTGTEAFF. This chain links TRBV6-5 with TRBJ1-1; D gene unclear. Looked up from germline, CDR1 is MNHEY and CDR2 is SVGAGI. The CDR3 totals 12 residues. Trimming took off 6 bases at V and 4 bases at J, with 9 bases between the two ends.